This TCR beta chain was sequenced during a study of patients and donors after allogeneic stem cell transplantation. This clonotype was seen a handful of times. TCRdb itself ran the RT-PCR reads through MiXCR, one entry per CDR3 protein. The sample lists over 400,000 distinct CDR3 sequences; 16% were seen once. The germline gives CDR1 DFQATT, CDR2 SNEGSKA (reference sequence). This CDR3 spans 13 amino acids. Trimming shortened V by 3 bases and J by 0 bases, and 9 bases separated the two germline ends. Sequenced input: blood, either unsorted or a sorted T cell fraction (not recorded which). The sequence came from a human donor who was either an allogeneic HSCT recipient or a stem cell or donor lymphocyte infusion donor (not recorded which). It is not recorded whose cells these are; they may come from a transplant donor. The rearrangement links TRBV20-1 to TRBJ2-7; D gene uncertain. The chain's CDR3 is CSASREASYEQYF. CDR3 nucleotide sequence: TGCAGTGCTAGCCGTGAGGCCTCCTACGAGCAGTACTTC.